This T cell receptor beta chain was identified in a study of shared clonotypes between healthy human individuals. Study as a whole: Donors, aged 18 to 49, were a couple of women and a few men.

With respect to this clone: The antigen is unknown.

Sequenced by immunoSEQ multiplex PCR; TCRdb stores in-frame clones only, minus some. The sample shows roughly 600,000 clones, about 98% of them seen only once. Whole-study results and caveats: The study's rarefaction showed incomplete sorted-subset sequencing despite large depth. Genetic and exposure-history diversity was limited by the few donors. Compared with memory subsets, naive subsets generally had larger estimated richness.

CD8 cells classed as naive were CD45RO-negative and positively selected for CCR7, excluding terminally differentiated effector memory CD45RA+ cells. The CDR3 is 13 residues long. Between the trimmed V and J ends, which lost 6 bases and 7 bases, there was a span of 13 bases. CDR1 is MNHEY and CDR2 is SMNVEV in the germline V gene (reference sequence). The rearrangement links TRBV27 to TRBJ2-1, with D unresolved. The sample taken for sequencing was naive CD8+ T cells sorted from blood. This sequence originates from a man aged 25 to 45 in good health. The chain's CDR3 is CASRSRVPNEQFF. In DNA form, the CDR3 reads TGTGCCAGCAGAAGCCGGGTCCCTAATGAGCAGTTCTTC.